A selection of T cell receptor beta chains follows, all from one sample in a study of cytomegalovirus exposure and HLA in healthy donors. The data were produced by immunoSEQ multiplex PCR, yet TCRdb's version contains in-frame clones alone and is incomplete. In the table there are about 130,000 clones, 17% of which are singletons. The sample taken for sequencing was PBMCs. All receptors derive from a female donor in good health and CMV-seropositive. CDR3s include the opening cysteine and the closing phenylalanine or tryptophan. A D gene is named only where the DNA matches it firmly. Expanded clones get a size class; other rows say once, few or many, or leave the size out.

j_call | clone_size | v_call | d_call | cdr3_nt | cdr3_aa
TRBJ1-2 | . | TRBV4-3 | TRBD1 | TGCGCCAGCAGCCAAGACAGGGGGCGCGGCTACACCTTC | CASSQDRGRGYTF
TRBJ1-2 | . | TRBV28 | . | TGTGCCAGCAGGGACCTAGGGGAGGGAGCGAGCTACTATGGCTACACCTTC | CASRDLGEGASYYGYTF
TRBJ2-7 | few | TRBV18 | . | TGTGCCAGCTCATCCCTGACCGACAGGCGCGACGAGCAGTACTTC | CASSSLTDRRDEQYF
TRBJ2-3 | . | TRBV10-3 | . | TGTGCCATCAGTGAGCTTTCTAGCACAGATACGCAGTATTTT | CAISELSSTDTQYF
TRBJ2-7 | . | TRBV4-3 | TRBD1 | TGCGCCAGCAGCCGTGACAGGGTATCCTACGAGCAGTACTTC | CASSRDRVSYEQYF
TRBJ2-2 | few | TRBV11-1 | TRBD2 | TGTGCCAGCAGCCCTCGGCGGGGGGGCACCGGGGAGCTGTTTTTT | CASSPRRGGTGELFF
TRBJ2-7 | . | TRBV9 | TRBD2 | TGTGCCAGCAGCGCAGGGACTAGCGGATACGAGCAGTACTTC | CASSAGTSGYEQYF
TRBJ2-5 | few | TRBV14 | . | TGTGCCAGCAGCCAAGGGTTCGGGGGCCAAGAGACCCAGTACTTC | CASSQGFGGQETQYF
TRBJ2-5 | few | TRBV7-9 | . | TGTGCCAGCAGCACCGGTAGGGGTTCGGGCTCCTCGTACCAAGAGACCCAGTACTTC | CASSTGRGSGSSYQETQYF
TRBJ1-4 | few | TRBV10-3 | TRBD1 | TGTGCCATCTCCGCGGAGACAGGGGGCTCAGAAAAACTGTTTTTT | CAISAETGGSEKLFF
TRBJ1-1 | few | TRBV5-6 | TRBD1 | TGTGCCAGCAGCGTGCGACAGGGGGCGACTGAAGCTTTCTTT | CASSVRQGATEAFF
TRBJ2-3 | few | TRBV2 | . | TGTGCCAGCAGTGAGCTTGACAGGATCCTCCCAGATACGCAGTATTTT | CASSELDRILPDTQYF
TRBJ2-1 | . | TRBV4-3 | TRBD2 | TGCGCCAGCAGCCAAGTAATAGCGGGAGTAATTGAGCAGTTCTTC | CASSQVIAGVIEQFF
TRBJ1-2 | . | TRBV19 | TRBD1 | TGTGCCAGCAACGACAGGGGTAGGGAAGGCTACACCTTC | CASNDRGREGYTF
TRBJ1-5 | few | TRBV28 | . | TGTGCCAGCAGTTTTACGCGGCCCCAGCATTTT | CASSFTRPQHF
TRBJ1-1 | . | TRBV5-1 | . | TGCGCCAGCAGCGCCGGTCGGGTCGCGGACACTGAAGCTTTCTTT | CASSAGRVADTEAFF
TRBJ1-3 | few | TRBV7-9 | TRBD1 | TGTGCCAGCAGCTTTACAGGGGGCCGCGGAAACACCATATATTTT | CASSFTGGRGNTIYF
TRBJ1-5 | few | TRBV4-1 | TRBD1 | TGCGCCAGCAGCCCCTGGGACAGGGAACTTCAGCCCCAGCATTTT | CASSPWDRELQPQHF
TRBJ1-1 | . | TRBV13 | . | TGTGCCAGCAGCGCCGGGTCCATGAACACTGAAGCTTTCTTT | CASSAGSMNTEAFF
TRBJ1-2 | . | TRBV27 | . | TGTGCCAGCAGTTTCGAGAATTACTATGGCTACACCTTC | CASSFENYYGYTF
TRBJ2-1 | . | TRBV19 | TRBD2 | TGTGCCAGTAGTATACTAGCGGGAAGATATAGGAATGAGCAGTTCTTC | CASSILAGRYRNEQFF
TRBJ2-5 | few | TRBV28 | TRBD2 | TGTGCCAGCACCCCACGGGCGGGCGGGGGGATTAGAGAGACCCAGTACTTC | CASTPRAGGGIRETQYF
TRBJ1-3 | . | TRBV28 | . | TGTGCCAGCAGTTTGGGAGGGGGAGGAAACACCATATATTTT | CASSLGGGGNTIYF
TRBJ2-7 | . | TRBV5-4 | TRBD2 | TGTGCCAGCACCACCCCCGGGACTAGTGCCGAGCAGTACTTC | CASTTPGTSAEQYF
TRBJ2-3 | few | TRBV10-3 | TRBD1 | TGTGCCATCAGTGAGTCGGTCGACAGGGGTGCAGATACGCAGTATTTT | CAISESVDRGADTQYF
TRBJ2-7 | . | TRBV30 | . | TGTGCCTGGAGGGTTCCAGGATCCTACGAGCAGTACTTC | CAWRVPGSYEQYF
TRBJ1-2 | . | TRBV5-1 | . | TGCGCCAGCAGCCCTGGAGAGGGGGTCGGCTATGGCTACACCTTC | CASSPGEGVGYGYTF
TRBJ2-5 | . | TRBV9 | . | TGTGCCAGCAGCCTCGACAATCAAGAGACCCAGTACTTC | CASSLDNQETQYF
TRBJ1-1 | . | TRBV4-3 | . | TGCGCCAGCAGGTTGTGGGCCACCGGGGACACTGAAGCTTTCTTT | CASRLWATGDTEAFF
TRBJ2-5 | . | TRBV27 | TRBD1 | TGTGCCAGCAGTACCGACAGGGCTAAAGAGACCCAGTACTTC | CASSTDRAKETQYF
TRBJ1-4 | few | TRBV4-3 | . | TGCGCCAGCAGCCAAGCAATTGGTACGAACAGTGAAAAACTGTTTTTT | CASSQAIGTNSEKLFF
TRBJ1-2 | . | TRBV6-6 | . | TGTGCCAGCAGTTACTCGAGACCCGGAGATAACTATGGCTACACCTTC | CASSYSRPGDNYGYTF
TRBJ2-7 | few | TRBV2 | . | TGTGCCAGCAGTGAAATCTCCGACGAGCAGTACTTC | CASSEISDEQYF
TRBJ2-7 | few | TRBV6-5 | TRBD1 | TGTGCCTGCAGTTATGGGGACAGAATCTACGAGCAGTACTTC | CACSYGDRIYEQYF
TRBJ1-1 | . | TRBV19 | . | TGTGCCAAAACCCGGCACCCTTTGACAGGGAACACTGAAGCTTTCTTT | CAKTRHPLTGNTEAFF
TRBJ2-3 | few | TRBV13 | . | TGTGCCAGCAGCTTAGCGGGTGCAGATACGCAGTATTTT | CASSLAGADTQYF
TRBJ1-5 | . | TRBV28 | . | TGTGCCAGCAGTTTGGTACTCGGGGGAAATCAGCCCCAGCATTTT | CASSLVLGGNQPQHF
TRBJ1-2 | few | TRBV12-5 | . | TGTGCTAGTGGTTTGGACGCGGTGGGCTACACCTTC | CASGLDAVGYTF
TRBJ2-5 | . | TRBV19 | TRBD1 | TGTGCCAGTAGTGGGACAGGCCGAGGTGCCCAGTACTTC | CASSGTGRGAQYF
TRBJ1-1 | few | TRBV27 | . | TGTGCCAGCAACTTACAGGGAAGCAACACTGAAGCTTTCTTT | CASNLQGSNTEAFF
TRBJ1-1 | . | TRBV18 | . | TGTGCCAGCTCACCGACTCAGGGGAACACTGAAGCTTTCTTT | CASSPTQGNTEAFF
TRBJ2-5 | . | TRBV19 | . | TGTGCCAGTAGTATCTCAGGACCAGCGGGCCCGGCCCGGACCCAGTACTTC | CASSISGPAGPARTQYF
TRBJ1-2 | . | TRBV18 | . | TGTGCCAGCTCACCAGGGCGGGAAGCTAACTATGGCTACACCTTC | CASSPGREANYGYTF
TRBJ1-4 | few | TRBV10-3 | . | TGTGCCATCAGTGATCGGGGAGGGATTGATGAAAAACTGTTTTTT | CAISDRGGIDEKLFF
TRBJ1-2 | few | TRBV10-3 | . | TGTGCCATCAGTGGGCTGACGTACGGGGGGGTGTCCCCCTATGGCTACACCTTC | CAISGLTYGGVSPYGYTF
TRBJ2-1 | few | TRBV27 | TRBD2 | TGTGCCAGCAGTCGAGCTGGCGGGAGGGCATCGAAGCAGTTCTTC | CASSRAGGRASKQFF
TRBJ1-1 | . | TRBV7-9 | . | TGTGCCAGCAGCGAAGAAGGCGGATTGAACACTGAAGCTTTCTTT | CASSEEGGLNTEAFF